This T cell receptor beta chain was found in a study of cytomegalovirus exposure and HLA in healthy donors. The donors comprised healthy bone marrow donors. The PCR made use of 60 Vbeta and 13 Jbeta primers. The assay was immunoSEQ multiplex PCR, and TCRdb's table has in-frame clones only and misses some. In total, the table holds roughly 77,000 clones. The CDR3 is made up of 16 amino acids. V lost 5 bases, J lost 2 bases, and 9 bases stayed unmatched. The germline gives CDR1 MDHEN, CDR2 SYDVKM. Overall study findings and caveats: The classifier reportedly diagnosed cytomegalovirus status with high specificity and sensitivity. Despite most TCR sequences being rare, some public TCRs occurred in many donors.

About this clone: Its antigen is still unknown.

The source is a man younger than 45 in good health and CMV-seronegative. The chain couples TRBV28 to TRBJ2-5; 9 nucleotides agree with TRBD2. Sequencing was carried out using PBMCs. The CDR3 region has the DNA TGTGCCAGCAGTATAGCGGGAGCCCCGTCACAAGAGACCCAGTACTTC. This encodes CASSIAGAPSQETQYF.